This TCR beta chain was documented in a study of OX40 agonist ivuxolimab in advanced cancers. The CDR3 contains 15 residues. Germline CDR1 reads KGHSH; CDR2 reads LQKENI. Deletions cut 1 base from V and 8 bases from J, with 15 bases between. The repertoire was sequenced with immunoSEQ multiplex PCR; TCRdb's copy has only in-frame clones and lacks some. This table has about 79,000 clones, 75% to 95% appearing once. The input for sequencing was CD4+ or CD8+ T cells sorted from blood, taken in a trial of the OX40 agonist ivuxolimab. This receptor was taken from an adult with an advanced solid tumor such as melanoma, head and neck, liver or kidney cancer. The V gene is TRBV18, the J gene TRBJ2-1; possibly TRBD2 for D (6 bases). The CDR3 nucleotides are TGTGCCAGCTCACCACGTCATCGGGAGAGGGATGAGCAGTTCTTC. It specifies CASSPRHRERDEQFF. The variable domain in full, with the rest retrieved from reference TRBV18 and TRBJ2-1, is NAGVMQNPRHLVRRRGQEARLRCSPMKGHSHVYWYRQLPEEGLKFMVYLQKENIIDESGMPKERFSAEFPKEGPSILRIQQVVRGDSAAYFCASSPRHRERDEQFFGPGTRLTVL.